Sequencing of this TCR beta chain was carried out in a study of early T cells in non-severe SARS-CoV-2 infection. On the study more broadly: Bulk RNA taken from unsorted whole blood was sequenced, leaving chains unpaired.

Individual cDNA molecules were tagged with unique molecular identifiers. TCRdb used MiXCR to reprocess the 5' RACE reads, holding one entry per CDR3 protein. This sample has 85,000 to 100,000 distinct CDR3 sequences; approximately 11% occur once, and the top ten carry roughly 4.9%. With regard to this clonotype: Its specificity is not known.

Findings and caveats of the study: The study's VDJdb matching favored anti-spike CD8 responses and missed private and CD4 specificities.

The germline gives CDR1 SGHVS, CDR2 FNYEAQ. With 0 bases removed from V and 3 bases from J, the gap between germline ends came to 9 bases. The CDR3 has 14 residues. The receptor was derived from an adult who was a healthcare worker with PCR-confirmed SARS-CoV-2 infection or an uninfected control (not recorded which). Sequencing was carried out using whole blood. V and J are TRBV7-6 and TRBJ2-7; weak D call: TRBD2 (6 bases). The CDR3 DNA is TGTGCCAGCAGCTTAGCGGGAGGCCTCTACGAGCAGTACTTC. It is translated as CASSLAGGLYEQYF.